The sequence of this TCR beta chain was determined in a study of blood T cell repertoires in COVID-19. With 5 bases removed from V and 6 bases from J, the gap between germline ends came to 13 bases. CDR1 and CDR2 (germline): MDHEN, SYDVKM. The CDR3 length is 13 residues. Authors' methods: Researchers report that nucleated cell counts were estimated from reference gene primer amplification. The table came from immunoSEQ multiplex PCR; TCRdb's copy has only in-frame clones and leaves some out. The DNA was the basis for D and trimming; V, J and clone size are from that table. The sample lists approximately 90,000 clones, around 85% occurring once.

The receptor comes from a man in his sixties or seventies with acute or convalescent COVID-19. The gene calls are TRBV28 and TRBJ1-1, with D possibly matching TRBD1 (6 bases). Material: peripheral blood. DNA for the CDR3: TGTGCCAGCAGTCACATACAGGGTCCTGAAGCTTTCTTT. Its translation: CASSHIQGPEAFF.